The sequence of this TCR beta chain was determined in a study of molecular identifiers for immune sequencing clone quantification. Study-level points and caveats: Investigators reportedly could detect spiked Jurkat TCR RNA from one cell among about a million naive cells. In naive cells, clones above 20 RNA copies held under 1% of molecules, whereas in effector cells they held over 98%.

From the PCR reads, TCRdb called clonotypes with MiXCR, one entry per CDR3 protein. The sample shows about 510,000 distinct CDR3 sequences, 20% to 25% of them seen only once. This clonotype was detected many times. Its antigen is not known. This CDR3 has 13 residues. Trimming took 5 bases from V and 4 from J, leaving 10 bases between them. The germline V gene encodes CDR1 LGHNA and CDR2 YNFKEQ. The specimen was naive CD8+ T cells from blood, with Jurkat cell RNA spiked in. Subset denoted: FACS-sorted CD8+CD4-CCR7+CD45RA+ naive T cells. This clonotype was obtained from a human donor in good health. Some libraries in this study had Jurkat cell RNA spiked in. The chain uses TRBV4-2 and TRBJ2-3, with D hard to call. The CDR3 loop reads CASSKQTADTQYF. CDR3 DNA: TGTGCCAGCAGCAAACAGACCGCAGATACGCAGTATTTT.